Reported below is one T cell receptor (beta chain). Antigen: not known. Libraries were prepared by immunoSEQ multiplex PCR; TCRdb keeps only in-frame clonotypes and omits some of them. The profile shows some 120,000 clones, around 89% of them singletons. This sample is part of a study of T cell responses to AZD1222 COVID-19 vaccine. This CDR3 contains 14 residues. V shed 2 bases and J shed 2 bases, with 6 bases lying between them. Germline CDR1 and CDR2: SGHAT and FQNNGV. Findings and caveats of the study: Repertoire sampling happened only post peak T cell response. Of spike-specific TCRs, nearly half reportedly target regions left unmutated in variants. Baseline antibody screening turned up just a handful of seropositive AZD1222 recipients. Donors were mostly white British, more females; clonal diversity possibly underestimated.

This receptor was taken from an adult in good health. The chain combines TRBV11-2 with TRBJ1-4; D is undetermined. The starting material was peripheral blood, obtained on day 0 of MenACWY control vaccination. CDR3 nucleotides: TGTGCCAGCAGCTTAAGAGGGACTAATGAAAAACTGTTTTTT. This translates into CASSLRGTNEKLFF.